A selection of T cell receptor beta chains follows, all from one sample in a study of identical twins. MiXCR, run by TCRdb on the 5' RACE reads, gives a single entry per CDR3 protein. Found here are approximately 700,000 distinct CDR3 sequences, approximately 6.1% of them singletons; the top ten hold 1.5% to 2%. The sample consisted of naive T cells sorted from blood. Receptors originate from a man younger than 30 in good health. CDR3s include the opening cysteine and the closing phenylalanine or tryptophan. The order of the fields is CDR3 length, V gene, J gene, clone size, D gene, CDR3 protein, CDR3 DNA. D genes are given only for firm matches. Rows may omit the clone size; those that give it use once, few, many or a size class.

len: 13
v_gene: TRBV20-1
j_gene: TRBJ2-1
abundance: many
d_gene: NA
CDR3aa: CSARLSSYNEQFF
CDR3nt: TGCAGTGCTAGGCTCAGCTCCTACAATGAGCAGTTCTTC

len: 14
v_gene: TRBV18
j_gene: TRBJ2-7
abundance: many
d_gene: NA
CDR3aa: CASSTQGRSYEQYF
CDR3nt: TGTGCCAGCTCAACCCAGGGGAGAAGCTACGAGCAGTACTTC

len: 15
v_gene: TRBV4-3
j_gene: TRBJ1-2
abundance: few
d_gene: NA
CDR3aa: CASSHRWAANYGYTF
CDR3nt: TGCGCCAGCAGCCACCGGTGGGCTGCTAACTATGGCTACACCTTC

len: 15
v_gene: TRBV21-1
j_gene: TRBJ2-3
abundance: few
d_gene: NA
CDR3aa: CASSPFGSASDTQYF
CDR3nt: TGTGCCAGCAGTCCGTTCGGGAGTGCATCAGATACGCAGTATTTT

len: 12
v_gene: TRBV29-1
j_gene: TRBJ2-7
abundance: many
d_gene: NA
CDR3aa: CSVEQGSGEQYF
CDR3nt: TGCAGCGTTGAACAGGGTTCCGGCGAGCAGTACTTC

len: 15
v_gene: TRBV2
j_gene: TRBJ2-7
abundance: NA
d_gene: TRBD2
CDR3aa: CASSRLAGDNYEQYF
CDR3nt: TGTGCCAGCAGCAGACTAGCGGGAGACAACTACGAGCAGTACTTC

len: 14
v_gene: TRBV5-1
j_gene: TRBJ1-2
abundance: many
d_gene: TRBD1
CDR3aa: CASSSRQGDYGYTF
CDR3nt: TGCGCCAGCAGCTCAAGACAGGGGGACTATGGCTACACCTTC

len: 14
v_gene: TRBV11-2
j_gene: TRBJ2-1
abundance: few
d_gene: NA
CDR3aa: CASSITSQYNEQFF
CDR3nt: TGTGCCAGCAGCATAACATCGCAGTACAATGAGCAGTTCTTC

len: 15
v_gene: TRBV29-1
j_gene: TRBJ2-1
abundance: many
d_gene: NA
CDR3aa: CSVVWVGATYNEQFF
CDR3nt: TGCAGCGTAGTTTGGGTGGGAGCTACCTACAATGAGCAGTTCTTC

len: 13
v_gene: TRBV15
j_gene: TRBJ2-7
abundance: few
d_gene: TRBD2
CDR3aa: CATKRESSYEQYF
CDR3nt: TGTGCCACCAAGCGGGAGAGCTCCTACGAGCAGTACTTC

len: 13
v_gene: TRBV20-1
j_gene: TRBJ1-4
abundance: many
d_gene: NA
CDR3aa: CSAIDLTGEKLFF
CDR3nt: TGCAGTGCTATCGACCTAACAGGTGAAAAACTGTTTTTT

len: 14
v_gene: TRBV20-1
j_gene: TRBJ1-1
abundance: many
d_gene: NA
CDR3aa: CSATKGDLNTEAFF
CDR3nt: TGCAGTGCGACCAAGGGAGATCTGAACACTGAAGCTTTCTTT

len: 11
v_gene: TRBV29-1
j_gene: TRBJ2-3
abundance: many
d_gene: NA
CDR3aa: CSGGWTDTQYF
CDR3nt: TGCAGCGGTGGATGGACAGATACGCAGTATTTT

len: 10
v_gene: TRBV7-9
j_gene: TRBJ2-3
abundance: many
d_gene: NA
CDR3aa: CASSFHAQYF
CDR3nt: TGTGCCAGCAGCTTCCACGCGCAGTATTTT

len: 15
v_gene: TRBV3-1
j_gene: TRBJ2-5
abundance: few
d_gene: NA
CDR3aa: CASTKRVSYQETQYF
CDR3nt: TGTGCCAGCACCAAGCGGGTCTCGTACCAAGAGACCCAGTACTTC

len: 16
v_gene: TRBV5-1
j_gene: TRBJ2-2
abundance: NA
d_gene: NA
CDR3aa: CASSLYKAPQAGELFF
CDR3nt: TGCGCCAGCAGCTTGTACAAGGCCCCTCAGGCCGGGGAGCTGTTTTTT

len: 13
v_gene: TRBV4-3
j_gene: TRBJ2-1
abundance: NA
d_gene: NA
CDR3aa: CASSQGTVDEQFF
CDR3nt: TGCGCCAGCAGCCAAGGTACAGTGGATGAGCAGTTCTTC

len: 12
v_gene: TRBV4-2
j_gene: TRBJ1-4
abundance: few
d_gene: NA
CDR3aa: CASSQGEEKLFF
CDR3nt: TGTGCCAGCAGCCAAGGCGAGGAAAAACTGTTTTTT

len: 15
v_gene: TRBV6-2/TRBV6-3
j_gene: TRBJ2-3
abundance: NA
d_gene: NA
CDR3aa: CASSYRGKIADTQYF
CDR3nt: TGTGCCAGCAGTTACAGGGGAAAAATCGCAGATACGCAGTATTTT

len: 16
v_gene: TRBV4-1
j_gene: TRBJ2-3
abundance: few
d_gene: TRBD2
CDR3aa: CASSQHLAGATDTQYF
CDR3nt: TGCGCCAGCAGCCAACATCTAGCGGGAGCGACAGATACGCAGTATTTT

len: 14
v_gene: TRBV7-9
j_gene: TRBJ1-1
abundance: many
d_gene: NA
CDR3aa: CASSRSGGNTEAFF
CDR3nt: TGTGCCAGCAGCCGCTCGGGAGGGAACACTGAAGCTTTCTTT

len: 15
v_gene: TRBV11-2
j_gene: TRBJ1-6
abundance: many
d_gene: NA
CDR3aa: CASSLEGSACSPLHF
CDR3nt: TGTGCCAGCAGCTTAGAAGGCAGTGCCTGTTCACCCCTCCACTTT

len: 16
v_gene: TRBV7-9
j_gene: TRBJ2-3
abundance: many
d_gene: NA
CDR3aa: CASSPRGGPHTDTQYF
CDR3nt: TGTGCCAGCAGCCCCCGAGGGGGACCACACACAGATACGCAGTATTTT

len: 11
v_gene: TRBV5-1
j_gene: TRBJ2-1
abundance: many
d_gene: NA
CDR3aa: CASNWRDEQFF
CDR3nt: TGCGCCAGCAACTGGAGGGACGAGCAGTTCTTC

len: 15
v_gene: TRBV3-1
j_gene: TRBJ2-1
abundance: many
d_gene: TRBD2
CDR3aa: CASSQGTSSYNEQFF
CDR3nt: TGTGCCAGCAGCCAAGGGACTAGCTCCTACAATGAGCAGTTCTTC

len: 13
v_gene: TRBV12-3/TRBV12-4
j_gene: TRBJ2-1
abundance: few
d_gene: NA
CDR3aa: CASSLIGNNEQFF
CDR3nt: TGTGCCAGCAGTCTTATCGGGAACAATGAGCAGTTCTTC

len: 12
v_gene: TRBV28
j_gene: TRBJ2-6
abundance: many
d_gene: NA
CDR3aa: CASRRGANVLTF
CDR3nt: TGTGCCAGCAGGCGTGGGGCCAACGTCCTGACTTTC

len: 14
v_gene: TRBV11-2
j_gene: TRBJ1-6
abundance: many
d_gene: TRBD1
CDR3aa: CASGGQLVGSPLHF
CDR3nt: TGTGCCAGCGGGGGACAGTTGGTTGGCTCACCCCTCCACTTT